This T cell receptor beta chain was sequenced for a study of T cell responses to AZD1222 COVID-19 vaccine. Turning to the study itself: Pooling was applied to second doses at about 4 or about 12 weeks.

Broader study findings: Researchers took repertoire samples only after the peak T cell response had come. Once two AZD1222 doses were given, Spike-specific TCR breadth and depth went up.

Profiled with immunoSEQ multiplex PCR; TCRdb holds only in-frame clones, not every one. The repertoire holds 100,000 to 150,000 clones, approximately 88% seen once, with more than 5.5% in the top ten. As for this clone: Its specificity is not known.

This clonotype was sampled from an adult in good health. The sample here was peripheral blood, taken on day 0 of AZD1222 vaccination.

The CDR3 DNA sequence: TGTGCCAGCAGGGAAATGTGGGGGTGGAGCAATCAGCCCCAGCATTTT. Its protein product is CASREMWGWSNQPQHF. V and J are TRBV7-9 and TRBJ1-5; tentatively, D is TRBD1 (5 bases). CDR3 length: 16 residues. The germline CDR1 and CDR2 sequences are SEHNR and FQNEAQ (reference sequence). Between the trimmed V and J ends, which lost 6 bases and 1 base, there was a span of 16 bases. Based on the CDR3 plus reference TRBV7-9 and TRBJ1-5, the full variable domain is DTGVSQNPRHKITKRGQNVTFRCDPISEHNRLYWYRQTLGQGPEFLTYFQNEAQLEKSRLLSDRFSAERPKGSFSTLEIQRTEQGDSAMYLCASREMWGWSNQPQHFGDGTRLSIL.